The sequence of this T cell receptor beta chain was determined in a study of T cell repertoires in cytomegalovirus infection. Study details: It can be stated that public TCR beta signatures indicated CMV infection as well as a matching HLA type. Study observations and caveats: Across the ex vivo response, the dominant clonotypes were HLA-C-restricted CMV-specific TCR beta clonotypes.

TCRdb used MiXCR to reprocess the reads, holding one entry per CDR3 protein. Of roughly 54,000 distinct CDR3 sequences listed, roughly 32% are singletons. The CDR3 has 14 amino acids. V was clipped by 4 bases and J by 4 bases; unmatched bases: 3. Germline V lookup: CDR1 ENHRY, CDR2 SYGVKD. The sample holds a few counts of this clonotype. The antigen is unknown. Sequenced material: PBMCs, sequenced either directly or after in vitro stimulation (not recorded which). The clonotype originates from a human donor in good health (CMV status not recorded). Some clones in this sample may be carry-over from other donors' samples. The chain combines TRBV10-3 with TRBJ2-3; 9 bases agree with TRBD2. This CDR3 reads CAISVAGDSDTQYF. In DNA, the CDR3 is TGTGCCATCAGTGTAGCGGGAGATTCAGATACGCAGTATTTT.